This T cell receptor (beta chain) was observed in a study of cytomegalovirus exposure and HLA in healthy donors. Study-wide context: Out of approximately 400 genotyped donors, 81% belonged to the Caucasian-associated ancestry cluster.

Primers for the PCR totalled 60 Vbeta and 13 Jbeta. Measured with immunoSEQ multiplex PCR; TCRdb has only the in-frame clones, and not every one. The sample contains 85,000 to 100,000 clones, around three quarters of which appear only once. Study results and caveats: Rare TCR sequences predominated, though certain public TCRs were found in many donors. Relative to equally common others, HLA-associated TCR beta chains showed greater clonal expansion in a later analysis.

With regard to this clone: Its cognate antigen is unknown.

Trimming removed 2 bases from V and 0 bases from J, with 17 bases in between. This CDR3 has 17 amino acids. Germline V gives CDR1 GTSNPN, CDR2 SVGIG (reference sequence). The rearrangement uses TRBV30 and TRBJ1-5; D unclear. The sequencing sample was made of PBMCs. This sequence originates from a male donor in good health and CMV-seropositive. Here the CDR3 reads CAWSRGWGVDSNQPQHF. The CDR3, as DNA: TGTGCCTGGAGTCGGGGTTGGGGAGTCGATAGCAATCAGCCCCAGCATTTT.